These T cell receptor beta chains were read from a single sample in a study of blood T cell repertoires in COVID-19. This table comes from immunoSEQ multiplex PCR, and its TCRdb copy is limited to in-frame clones, with some not included. The sample shows about 350,000 clones, 75% to 90% of them seen only once. Sequenced input: peripheral blood. These receptors originate from a woman aged 45-59 years with COVID-19, enrolled during active disease. Each CDR3 is given with its conserved first and last residue. The order of the fields is V gene, J gene, CDR3 length, clone size, D gene, CDR3 protein, CDR3 DNA. The D gene is left open where the match is weak. Rows give clone size only sometimes, using once, few, many, or a class for an expanded clone.

>TRBV21-1|TRBJ2-7|17|.|.
CASSSQDRDYQPYEQYF
TGTGCCAGCAGCTCCCAAGACCGGGACTACCAGCCCTACGAGCAGTACTTC
>TRBV7-9|TRBJ1-2|15|.|.
CASSLAASLNYGYTF
TGTGCCAGCAGCTTAGCGGCATCGTTGAACTATGGCTACACCTTC
>TRBV9|TRBJ2-3|15|.|.
CASSVGASGTDTQYF
TGTGCCAGCAGCGTAGGGGCTAGCGGCACAGATACGCAGTATTTT
>TRBV24-1|TRBJ2-1|14|.|.
CATSATPSHNEQFF
TGTGCCACCAGTGCTACGCCATCGCACAATGAGCAGTTCTTC
>TRBV3-1/TRBV3-2|TRBJ2-1|16|.|TRBD2
CASSWRAGFGHNEQFF
TGTGCCAGCAGCTGGCGAGCGGGATTCGGGCACAATGAGCAGTTCTTC
>TRBV6-1|TRBJ1-4|19|.|TRBD1
CASSGTGTGIRATNEKLFF
TGTGCCAGCAGTGGAACCGGGACAGGGATACGGGCAACTAATGAAAAACTGTTTTTT
>TRBV7-8|TRBJ1-5|18|.|.
CASSLALSSGAVDQPQHF
TGTGCCAGCAGCTTAGCGCTGTCGTCAGGGGCAGTCGATCAGCCCCAGCATTTT
>TRBV3-1/TRBV3-2|TRBJ1-1|12|.|.
CASSQAGVGAFF
TGTGCCAGCAGCCAAGCCGGAGTGGGAGCTTTCTTT
>TRBV14|TRBJ2-3|17|.|.
CASSQDIGRPSTDTQYF
TGTGCCAGCAGCCAAGATATCGGCAGGCCAAGCACAGATACGCAGTATTTT
>TRBV27|TRBJ1-1|15|.|TRBD1
CASRQDRQLNTEAFF
TGTGCCAGCAGGCAGGACAGGCAACTGAACACTGAAGCTTTCTTT
>TRBV18|TRBJ2-7|15|.|TRBD1
CASSPGQTPTYEQYF
TGTGCCAGCTCACCGGGACAGACTCCCACCTACGAGCAGTACTTC
>TRBV24-1|TRBJ2-7|15|.|TRBD2
CATSDSGSGRNEQYF
TGTGCCACCAGTGATTCGGGTAGCGGGAGGAACGAGCAGTACTTC
>TRBV6-6|TRBJ1-2|13|.|.
CASSYSSGNGYTF
TGTGCCAGCAGTTACTCGAGCGGGAATGGCTACACCTTC
>TRBV6-5|TRBJ2-3|14|.|TRBD2
CASSSLAGGNTQYF
TGTGCCAGCAGTTCACTAGCGGGGGGGAATACGCAGTATTTT
>TRBV18|TRBJ1-5|18|few|.
CASSPLQLTGGSNQPQHF
TGTGCCAGCTCACCTCTACAATTGACAGGCGGGAGCAATCAGCCCCAGCATTTT
>TRBV7-9|TRBJ2-7|15|.|TRBD1
CASSSMDRGSYEQYF
TGTGCCAGCAGCTCGATGGACAGGGGCTCCTACGAGCAGTACTTC
>TRBV3-1/TRBV3-2|TRBJ2-7|15|once|.
CASSQERSIPYEQYF
TGTGCCAGCAGCCAAGAGAGGTCTATTCCCTACGAGCAGTACTTC
>TRBV7-6|TRBJ1-1|16|few|TRBD1
CASSLRSGGDGTEAFF
TGTGCCAGCAGCTTAAGATCAGGGGGCGATGGCACTGAAGCTTTCTTT
>TRBV29-1|TRBJ2-5|12|.|.
CSVDRVQETQYF
TGCAGCGTTGACAGGGTCCAAGAGACCCAGTACTTC
>TRBV18|TRBJ1-5|17|.|TRBD1
CASSVQFGQGADQPQHF
TGTGCCAGCTCTGTCCAGTTTGGACAGGGGGCCGATCAGCCCCAGCATTTT
>TRBV29-1|TRBJ2-2|19|.|TRBD1
CSVKTRDRGAAMPTGELFF
TGCAGCGTTAAGACTCGGGACAGGGGAGCCGCTATGCCCACCGGGGAGCTGTTTTTT
>TRBV7-3|TRBJ1-6|14|once|.
CASSLAGLNSPLHF
TGTGCCAGCAGCTTAGCAGGGTTAAATTCACCCCTCCACTTT
>TRBV19|TRBJ1-3|16|once|.
CASVDPGYDSGNTIYF
TGTGCCAGTGTCGATCCGGGGTACGACTCTGGAAACACCATATATTTT
>TRBV9|TRBJ2-7|17|.|TRBD2
CASSVAPGLADSYEQYF
TGTGCCAGCAGCGTAGCACCAGGACTAGCGGACTCCTACGAGCAGTACTTC
>TRBV11-2|TRBJ1-2|16|.|.
CASSSIQGTNNYGYTF
TGTGCCAGCAGCTCTATACAGGGTACCAATAACTATGGCTACACCTTC
>TRBV5-4|TRBJ1-2|16|.|.
CASTPDQTGANYGYTF
TGTGCCAGCACCCCCGACCAGACAGGCGCTAACTATGGCTACACCTTC
>TRBV30|TRBJ2-5|14|.|.
CAWSATSRQETQYF
TGTGCCTGGAGTGCCACTAGCCGCCAAGAGACCCAGTACTTC
>TRBV5-1|TRBJ2-3|17|.|.
CASSWAVFRESTDTQYF
TGCGCCAGCAGCTGGGCTGTTTTTCGGGAGAGCACAGATACGCAGTATTTT
>TRBV9|TRBJ2-2|16|.|TRBD2
CASSVGLAVKAGELFF
TGTGCCAGCAGCGTAGGACTAGCGGTGAAGGCCGGGGAGCTGTTTTTT
>TRBV7-2|TRBJ1-2|15|.|.
CASRPQGTHPYGYTF
TGTGCCAGCAGACCACAGGGAACTCATCCTTATGGCTACACCTTC
>TRBV5-1|TRBJ1-5|13|.|.
CASSSQGPQPQHF
TGCGCCAGCAGCTCCCAGGGCCCTCAGCCCCAGCATTTT
>TRBV18|TRBJ2-2|16|.|TRBD2
CASSSSGSSGTGELFF
TGTGCCAGCTCATCTAGCGGGAGCAGCGGCACCGGGGAGCTGTTTTTT
>TRBV14|TRBJ2-7|14|.|.
CASSLAGLHYEQYF
TGTGCCAGCAGCCTTGCAGGGCTCCACTACGAGCAGTACTTC
>TRBV24-1|TRBJ2-1|12|few|TRBD1
CATNGQGYEQFF
TGTGCCACGAACGGACAGGGCTATGAGCAGTTCTTC
>TRBV19|TRBJ1-2|15|.|.
CASSKPTEIHYGYTF
TGTGCCAGTAGTAAACCGACAGAAATCCACTATGGCTACACCTTC
>TRBV5-1|TRBJ1-1|16|.|.
CASRYSVREENTEAFF
TGCGCCAGCAGGTACAGCGTCAGGGAGGAGAACACTGAAGCTTTCTTT